The sequence of this TCR beta chain was determined in a study of cytomegalovirus exposure and HLA in healthy donors. Generated by immunoSEQ multiplex PCR, the TCRdb table keeps only in-frame clones and is missing some. The top ten clones hold roughly 5.3% of a sample with some 110,000 clones, approximately 85% of them seen once. This clone was seen a single time. Germline V gene data show CDR1 as SNHLY and CDR2 as FYNNEI. The CDR3 is 15 amino acids. V was pared by 6 bases and J by 2 bases, with 10 bases of the junction left unmatched. V and J are TRBV2 and TRBJ2-7; 7 nucleotides match TRBD1. Input material: PBMCs. This sequence originates from a man between 18 and 29 years old in good health and CMV-seronegative. In nucleotides, the CDR3 is TGTGCCAGCAGGGACCCTCCGGGACAGACCTACGAGCAGTACTTC. Its protein product is CASRDPPGQTYEQYF. Looking up the rest from reference TRBV2 and TRBJ2-7 gives the full variable domain: EPEVTQTPSHQVTQMGQEVILRCVPISNHLYFYWYRQILGQKVEFLVSFYNNEISEKSEIFDDQFSVERPDGSNFTLKIRSTKLEDSAMYFCASRDPPGQTYEQYFGPGTRLTVT.